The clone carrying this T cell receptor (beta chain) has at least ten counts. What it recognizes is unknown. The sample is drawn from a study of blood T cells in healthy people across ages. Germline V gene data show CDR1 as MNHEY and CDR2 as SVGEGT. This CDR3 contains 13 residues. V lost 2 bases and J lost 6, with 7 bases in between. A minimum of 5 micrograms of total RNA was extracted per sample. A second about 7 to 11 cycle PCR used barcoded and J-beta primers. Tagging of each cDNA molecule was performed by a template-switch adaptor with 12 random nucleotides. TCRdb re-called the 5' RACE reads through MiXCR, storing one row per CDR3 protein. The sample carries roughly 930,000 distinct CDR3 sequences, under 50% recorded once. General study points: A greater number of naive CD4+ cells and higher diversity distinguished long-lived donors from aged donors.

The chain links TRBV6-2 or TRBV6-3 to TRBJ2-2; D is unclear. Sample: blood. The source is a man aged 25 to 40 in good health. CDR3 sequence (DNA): TGTGCCAGCAGTTACAGTCCGGCCGGGGAGCTGTTTTTT. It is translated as CASSYSPAGELFF.